Sequencing of this T cell receptor beta chain was carried out in a study of naive and memory T cell subsets. Only a few counts were recorded for this clonotype. Its antigen is not known. The CDR3 consists of 12 residues. Deletions cut 4 bases from V and 6 bases from J, with 10 bases between. Germline lookup yields CDR1 SGHTA and CDR2 FQGNSA. Study findings and constraints: Especially in CD8 cells, naive repertoires contained a few larger clonotypes, possibly CD45RA-re-expressing memory cells.

Two oligonucleotides, mixed equimolar, formed the beta constant-region primer covering TRBC1 and TRBC2. Ligated cDNA was amplified by four rounds of PCR with nested alpha and beta constant-region primers and SP2. One entry per CDR3 protein results from TCRdb running MiXCR on the UMI-ligation and nested PCR reads. The sample holds approximately 140,000 distinct CDR3 sequences; about 20% are singletons and the top ten take around 0.63%. The chain has TRBV7-2 and TRBJ2-7; D is unresolved. Sample: naive CD8+ T cells from blood. This sequence was found in a human donor in good health. In nucleotides, the CDR3 is TGTGCCAGCAGCTCGGACGCGCCCGAGCAGTACTTC. It yields the protein CASSSDAPEQYF.